The present T cell receptor (beta chain) was sequenced within a study of Graves' ophthalmopathy and Graves' hyperthyroidism. Study details: Investigators collected peripheral blood at initial diagnosis, before any treatment was given. Study-wide points: Blood shared most expanded thyroid clonotypes above 0.001 frequency.

Recruitment covered hyperthyroidism patients aged 18 to 65 whose new diagnosis was of under 2 months' duration. Lactation, pregnancy, uncontrolled infections and other autoimmune diseases were all grounds for excluding patients. Amplified material comprised TCR beta CDR3 regions derived from RNA transcripts. After a first-round RT-PCR with HTBI primers, a second-round multiplex PCR was run. TCRdb re-analysed the multiplex PCR reads in MiXCR, keeping a single row per CDR3 protein. Among some 360,000 distinct CDR3 sequences, roughly a sixth were seen once, and the ten largest hold roughly 2.4%. For this clonotype: The antigen remains unidentified.

Germline lookup yields CDR1 DFQATT and CDR2 SNEGSKA (reference sequence). This CDR3 spans 14 amino acids. V lost 0 bases, J lost 4 bases, and 5 bases stayed unmatched. This TCR derives from an adult woman with stable Graves' hyperthyroidism. What was sequenced was peripheral blood. The chain couples TRBV20-1 to TRBJ2-5; 7 nucleotides line up with TRBD1. The CDR3 DNA reads TGCAGTGCTAGAGATGGGGACAGCCTAGAGACCCAGTACTTC. Translating gives CSARDGDSLETQYF.